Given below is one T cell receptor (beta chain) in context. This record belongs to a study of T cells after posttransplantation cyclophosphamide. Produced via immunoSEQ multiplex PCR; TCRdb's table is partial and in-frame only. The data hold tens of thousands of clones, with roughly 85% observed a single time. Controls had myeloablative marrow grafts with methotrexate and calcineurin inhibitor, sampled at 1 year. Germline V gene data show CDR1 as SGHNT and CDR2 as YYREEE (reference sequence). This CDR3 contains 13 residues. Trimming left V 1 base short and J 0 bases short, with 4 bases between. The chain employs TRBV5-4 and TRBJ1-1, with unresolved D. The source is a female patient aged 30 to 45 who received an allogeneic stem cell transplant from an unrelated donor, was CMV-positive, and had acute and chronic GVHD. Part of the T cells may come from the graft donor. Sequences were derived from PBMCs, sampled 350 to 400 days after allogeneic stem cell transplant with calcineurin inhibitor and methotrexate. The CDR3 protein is CASSLSMNTEAFF. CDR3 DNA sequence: TGTGCCAGCAGCTTGTCCATGAACACTGAAGCTTTCTTT. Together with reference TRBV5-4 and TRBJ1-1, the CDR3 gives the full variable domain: ETGVTQSPTHLIKTRGQQVTLRCSSQSGHNTVSWYQQALGQGPQFIFQYYREEENGRGNFPPRFSGLQFPNYSSELNVNALELDDSALYLCASSLSMNTEAFFGQGTRLTVV.